This T cell receptor (beta chain) was captured in a study of pediatric ulcerative colitis. CDR1 is SGHRS, CDR2 YFSETQ, per germline. Deletions cut 0 bases from V and 0 bases from J, with 10 bases between. This CDR3 spans 15 amino acids. This clone was counted a single time. Method: immunoSEQ multiplex PCR; TCRdb's copy keeps in-frame clones and lacks some. The sample lists 60,000 to 75,000 clones; more than 60% were seen once. The material sequenced was blood. This clonotype originated in a boy between 10 and 17 years old with moderate ulcerative colitis. The V and J genes are TRBV5-1 and TRBJ2-7, with D unclear. CDR3 DNA sequence: TGCGCCAGCAGCTTGGTGGCAGCTACCTCCTACGAGCAGTACTTC. Translation: CASSLVAATSYEQYF. Full variable domain (missing parts from reference TRBV5-1 and TRBJ2-7): KAGVTQTPRYLIKTRGQQVTLSCSPISGHRSVSWYQQTPGQGLQFLFEYFSETQRNKGNFPGRFSGRQFSNSRSEMNVSTLELGDSALYLCASSLVAATSYEQYFGPGTRLTVT.